This T cell receptor beta chain was identified during a study of blood T cell repertoires in COVID-19 (dated by TCRdb to the early 2020s). Context from the whole study: Collaborator samples came from the United States, Italy and Spain and covered acute and convalescent phases of COVID-19. The prospective study material was composed of cDNA or gDNA derived from T cells, B-cell-depleted T cells, or PBMCs. Subjects who had been exposed to COVID-19, were actively infected with it, or had recovered from it provided the deeply sampled blood TCRbeta repertoires that made up the dataset. A de-identified subject ID, COVID-19 status, age in years and sex were almost always included in the sample metadata. The samples were drawn from the first 160 participants of the ongoing ImmuneRACE study and from 1,254 subjects provided by 6 global collaborators. The repertoires were made available in a free public database intended to serve as a resource for research on the immune response to SARS-CoV-2. HLA class I and class II types, where available, came from metadata supplied by the sample provider rather than from assay-based typing. The paper as a whole reports these results and caveats: The amount of clinical and demographic metadata varied by source and participant and was provided uncurated.

TCRbeta CDR3 regions were amplified from genomic DNA by means of the immunoSEQ Assay, a bias-controlled multiplex PCR. The paper's processing steps were these. The number of nucleated cells in each sample was estimated by amplification of reference gene primers within the assay. To quantify the absolute abundance of each unique TCRbeta CDR3 rearrangement, sequence reads were collapsed and filtered. For each sample, productive Simpson clonality was calculated as the square root of Simpson's diversity index across productive rearrangements. TCRdb obtained this table from immuneACCESS and retained in-frame rearrangements with V and J assigned. These tables miss some clones; where compared with another copy, unresolved V genes account for less than half of the shortfall, and the remainder is unexplained. That table furnishes V, J and clone size, whereas the DNA furnished D and trimming. Counted in this sample were about 270,000 clones; more than 70% of them appeared once. Roughly 3.1% of the sample comes from the top ten.

In the case of this clone: No cognate antigen has been identified for it. Base qualities are not at hand, and no much larger clone is one base apart.

Collaborating institutions collected whole blood in K2EDTA tubes following their own protocols. For TCRbeta analysis, collaborator samples were shipped as frozen whole blood, as isolated PBMCs, or as DNA extracted from either sample type. The CDR3 starts with the cysteine, ends with the phenylalanine, and has 16 residues. The read is trimmed to its CDR3 DNA, 48 bases read in frame from base 1. CDR1 and CDR2 (SNHLY, FYNNEI) derive from the germline V gene. The germline V end is reduced by 6 bases and the J end by 6 bases; junction bases left unmatched: 12. The receptor chain draws on TRBV2 and TRBJ2-2; TRBD1 agrees with 8 junctional bases. Sample: peripheral blood. This TCR was recovered from a woman aged 18-30 years with acute or convalescent COVID-19. The sequence in DNA is TGTGCCAGCAGGGACAGACCAGGGGGCTGGGCCGGGGAGCTGTTTTTT. This yields the protein CASRDRPGGWAGELFF.